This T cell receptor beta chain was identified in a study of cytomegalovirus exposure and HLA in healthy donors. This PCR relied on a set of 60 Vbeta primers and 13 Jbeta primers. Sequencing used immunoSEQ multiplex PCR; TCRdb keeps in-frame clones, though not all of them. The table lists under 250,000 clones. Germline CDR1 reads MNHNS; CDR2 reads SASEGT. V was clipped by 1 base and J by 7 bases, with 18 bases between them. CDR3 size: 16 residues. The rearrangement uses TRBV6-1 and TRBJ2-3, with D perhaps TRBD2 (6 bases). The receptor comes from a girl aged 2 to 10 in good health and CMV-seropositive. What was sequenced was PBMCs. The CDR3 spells CASSEVSGPNRYTQYF. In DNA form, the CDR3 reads TGTGCCAGCAGTGAAGTGAGCGGGCCAAACCGGTATACGCAGTATTTT.